Included here is one TCR beta chain sequence, with context. The antigen this receptor binds is unknown. Base qualities are not at hand, and no much larger clone is one base apart. This sample is drawn from a study of cytomegalovirus exposure and HLA in healthy donors (dated by TCRdb to about 2017). About the full investigation: An earlier analysis of roughly 610 of the donors reported under 300 Gb of sequence data and 90 million to 120 million unique TCR beta sequences obtained from around 170 million T cells. The study aimed to test whether signatures of past pathogen exposure could be identified by cataloging public T cell receptors. High-throughput TCR immunosequencing, statistical association of individual TCRs with disease status, and machine learning were combined to predict cytomegalovirus infection status. Donor age, sex, ethnicity and CMV serostatus were compiled together with the repertoire data. Among roughly 400 genotyped donors of the cohort, an average of roughly 230,000 unique TCR beta nucleotide sequences was sequenced per donor, of which roughly 18% were non-productive. The number of typed donors differed by locus: about 620-640 for A, B, C, DRB1 and DQB1; 500 to 550 for DQA1; 606 for DPA1; and roughly 490 for DPB1. To decide whether each TCR beta V gene segment behaved as functional or pseudogenic, an earlier analysis of approximately 620 of the donors relied on high-throughput TCR beta sequencing. Both class I and class II loci were covered by HLA typing, at four-digit resolution. Around 300 gigabases of sequencing data and tens of millions of unique TCR sequences were included in an early release covering about 600 HLA-typed donors. In the later analysis, no new phenotypic data were used to find candidate immune exposures; instead, reliance was placed on TCR beta sequences and their occurrence across donors. Genome-wide SNP genotypes for about 65% of the roughly 670 donors were used in a later genetic analysis, which treated that subset as a discovery cohort. Every discovery cohort repertoire had been produced on one sequencing platform. A later analysis re-analyzed previously published TCR beta repertoires from 666 donors and added high-resolution HLA genotyping to study TCR occurrence patterns. Because of strong linkage in the cohort, four or five DR-DQ haplotypes were treated as single units for association and clustering. The T cell repertoires of under 700 subjects were profiled by immunosequencing and related to cytomegalovirus serostatus. Along with the 666-subject first cohort, a separate validation cohort of around 120 different subjects was used. Among the roughly 390 genotyped donors, around 81% belonged to the genetic ancestry cluster associated with self-reported Caucasian donors. What the study reported, not specific to this receptor: Strong co-occurrence of HLA alleles, especially DR and DQ, made assigning TCR associations to individual alleles difficult. Several of the top co-occurrence clusters appeared to be linked to parvovirus B19, influenza, CMV and Epstein-Barr virus, according to a later analysis. Cytomegalovirus status was reported to be diagnosed by the classifier with high specificity and sensitivity in both the original and validation cohorts. It was suggested by the authors that the approach could potentially be generalized to other disease states and immunological phenotypes. In a later analysis, HLA-associated TCR beta chains showed more clonal expansion and lower generation probabilities than non-associated chains that were equally common. Presence/absence analyses assumed roughly uniform sequencing depth across donors, an assumption that may not hold. Most CMV-associated TCR beta chains appeared to be HLA-restricted in a later analysis, and the HLA associations seemed to be driven largely by CMV exposure. A further reported finding was that TCR beta sequences accurately predicted the HLA-A and HLA-B alleles for most subjects in the first cohort. In a later analysis, TCR association rates were found to vary across HLA loci, with the most associated TCRs seen for DRB1 alleles and the fewest for HLA-C alleles. Correlated functional status among segregating V segments might be attributable to linkage disequilibrium, but an unknown experimental factor could not be ruled out. A later analysis associated roughly 17,000 TCR beta sequences with specific HLA alleles at a false discovery rate of 0.05. Broadly in line with IMGT annotations, most TCR beta V segments showed up in productive rearrangements about 90% or about 30% of the time in an earlier analysis of some 590 of the donors. Because some donors lacked HLA typing at each locus, the association tests relied only on the typed subset. The cohort was sequenced for TCR beta chains only, and without alpha or paired-chain data the features that could be detected were limited. For the cohort, immune exposure information was limited to CMV serostatus. A later genetic analysis associated a missense DCLRE1C variant with V-gene and J-gene trimming of TCR beta chains, and an independent cohort replicated the association. The earlier analysis of approximately 540 of the donors excluded around 17 rarely observed V segments, including chromosome 9 orphons, because counts were too low. The study listed over 150 TCR beta chains as associated with cytomegalovirus. Across donors, most TCR sequences were observed very rarely, whereas some public TCRs were present in many individuals. In vitro tests confirmed that a few of the cytomegalovirus-associated TCR beta chains recognize cytomegalovirus antigens. A cluster of highly shared sequence variants was judged likely to be a technical artifact of the sequencing pipeline. Compared with the approximately 600-donor mean, donors in an Asian-associated ancestry cluster had fewer N-insertions in productive TCRs, according to a later genetic analysis. Because the 87-base-pair reads could not distinguish some IMGT-functional V segments, including TRBV6-2 and TRBV6-3, those segments were excluded.

CDR1 and CDR2 were assigned from the germline V gene as SNHLY and FYNNEI. Compared with germline, V lacks 7 bases and J lacks 8 bases; bases without a gene match: 7. Inclusive of the bounding cysteine and phenylalanine, the CDR3 is 13 residues long. Of all the DNA, just the CDR3 is kept, 39 bases in frame from base 1. Libraries were built with the immunoSEQ multiplex PCR assay. A mixture of 60 forward primers for TCR Vbeta segments and 13 reverse primers for TCR Jbeta segments was used in the multiplex PCR. The CDR3 region of rearranged TCR beta genes was amplified from genomic DNA with a multiplex PCR assay. The amplified TCR beta libraries were sequenced on the Illumina HiSeq System as 87-base-pair reads. Concerning the study's data processing: In a later analysis, some 80 million unique TCR beta chains were counted across the approximately 670 repertoires, and roughly 11 million of these chains were shared by at least two donors. A nearest-neighbor algorithm error-corrected the raw reads and collapsed the reads into unique sequences, merging closely related sequences to remove PCR and sequencing errors. To assign V, D and J gene segments, CDR3 sequences were aligned to IMGT reference sequences. Each retained sequence needed at least a six-nucleotide match to both a V gene segment and a J gene segment. A rearrangement counted as productive if the CDR3 had no stop codons and remained in frame with V and J, and every other rearrangement counted as non-productive. CDR3 was defined by IMGT convention, running from the second conserved V-encoded cysteine to the conserved J-encoded phenylalanine. In an earlier analysis of roughly 580 of the donors, sequences lacking an unambiguous match to a single V gene segment were excluded. An earlier analysis of 550 to 650 of the donors classified V segments as functional when productive rearrangements were above 56.7% and as segregating when the standard deviation between donors was above 5%. A statistical classification framework was built for diagnosing cytomegalovirus status from the catalog of TCR beta chain sequences. In a later analysis, V and J genes were assigned by comparing TCR nucleotide sequences against IMGT/GENE-DB human TR gene sequences. The TCRdist pipeline was used in a later analysis to assign CDR3 sequences and most-parsimonious VDJ recombination scenarios. In a later analysis, each TCR beta chain was defined by its CDR3 amino acid sequence together with its V-gene family, and reads lacking a unique V-gene family were excluded. A later analysis removed several hundred highly shared, low-generation-probability nucleotide sequences to deal with suspected cross-contamination and a sequencing artifact. A later analysis calculated a clonal expansion index for each public chain from normalized within-repertoire ranks of inferred template counts. In a later analysis, generation probabilities were computed with a VDJ recombination model fitted to out-of-frame rearrangements, and the resulting probabilities were checked against IGoR. In a later analysis, hypergeometric tests were used to score TCR-TCR, TCR-HLA and TCR-CMV co-occurrence, with a repertoire-size bias correction applied to TCR pairs. A later analysis estimated false discovery rates by permuting HLA or CMV assignments 20 times. In a later analysis, co-occurring TCRs were grouped with DBSCAN, and TCRdist sequence similarity was added when clustering was performed within HLA-allele-positive subsets. Co-occurrence clustering excluded repertoires with fewer than 30,000 or more than 120,000 public chains, plus five with anomalous nucleotide sharing. The source is immuneACCESS, and TCRdb retained only in-frame sequences with V and J called. Part of the clones is not carried over; for the studies checked, unresolved V genes explain less than half of this, and the remainder is unexplained. From that table come the V and J calls and clone size; the DNA was used to work out D and trimming. In this sample the table shows roughly 230,000 clones, around 78% of which occur a single time. The top ten constitute roughly 0.45% of the sample.

The cohort consisted of some 730 healthy bone marrow donors. At the time of sampling, every cohort member was nominally healthy, though immune exposures that went unrecorded were likely present. The donor was CMV seronegative and was included in the group of a few hundred seronegative cohort members. A peripheral blood sample was provided by each donor, and peripheral blood mononuclear cells were used for TCR beta sequencing. The Qiagen DNeasy Blood Extraction Kit was used to extract genomic DNA from the blood cell samples. The sequence came from a boy between 10 and 17 years old in good health and CMV-seronegative. The rearrangement joined TRBV2 to TRBJ2-4, and 8 bases in between align with TRBD1. Material for sequencing was PBMCs. The CDR3 has the sequence CASILDRGDIQYF. In nucleotide form, the sequence is TGTGCCAGCATATTAGACAGGGGAGACATTCAGTACTTC.